The 25 T cell receptor beta chains below all came from one sample that was sequenced in a study of CD8+ T cells in alopecia areata. Once RNA had been extracted, it was reverse transcribed into cDNA to act as the sequencing template. The protocol was immunoSEQ multiplex PCR, while the TCRdb copy is restricted to in-frame clones and leaves out a portion. In the table there are about 150,000 clones, over 45% of which are singletons. The source material was CD4+ T cells sorted from blood. Source of these receptors: a human donor with alopecia areata.

The chain links TRBV30 to TRBJ2-3; TRBD1 is a possible D gene (5 bases). V shed 0 bases and J shed 0 bases, with 13 bases lying between them. This CDR3 contains 16 residues. The V gene's germline CDR1 is GTSNPN and CDR2 SVGIG (reference sequence). CDR3 bases: TGTGCCTGGAGTGTAGGGGCATCTTCTAGCACAGATACGCAGTATTTT. Translating it yields CAWSVGASSSTDTQYF.

This chain joins TRBV5-1 and TRBJ1-2, with D possibly being TRBD1 (5 bases). The germline V gene has CDR1 SGHRS and CDR2 YFSETQ. This CDR3 is 14 amino acids long. Trimming pared 0 bases from V and 4 bases from J, leaving 10 bases between. CDR3 coding DNA: TGCGCCAGCAGCTTGGACGACAGCATCTATGGCTACACCTTC. It specifies CASSLDDSIYGYTF.

The table lists this clone with a few counts. This rearrangement joins TRBV10-3 to TRBJ2-5; a possible D gene is TRBD2 (6 bases). The ends were cut back, 8 bases at V and 2 bases at J, with 12 bases in the middle. The CDR3 runs to 13 residues. From germline, CDR1 is ENHRY and CDR2 SYGVKD. The CDR3 DNA reads as TGTGCCATCCATAGGGACTTACAAGAGACCCAGTACTTC. Amino acid sequence: CAIHRDLQETQYF.

The genes are TRBV28 and TRBJ2-7; 9 bases are shared with TRBD1. CDR1 is MDHEN, CDR2 SYDVKM, per germline. With V trimmed by 3 bases and J by 0 bases, 0 bases remained unmatched. This CDR3 has 14 residues. This CDR3 is CASSLTGGSYEQYF. DNA of the CDR3: TGTGCCAGCAGTTTGACAGGGGGCTCCTACGAGCAGTACTTC.

This clone has only a few counts. The chain couples TRBV29-1 to TRBJ1-2, with D perhaps matching TRBD1 (5 bases). Per the germline V gene, CDR1 is SQVTM and CDR2 is ANQGSEA. V was cut by 0 bases and J by 5 bases, with 13 bases left in between. The CDR3 totals 14 residues. The CDR3 reads CSVEDRGPYYGYTF. CDR3 sequence (DNA): TGCAGCGTTGAAGATCGGGGACCCTATTATGGCTACACCTTC.

This clone has just a few counts. The rearrangement links TRBV30 to TRBJ2-7; D is unclear. The CDR3 length is 12 residues. Germline-derived CDR1 and CDR2 are GTSNPN and SVGIG (reference sequence). V was pared by 2 bases and J by 3 bases, with 8 bases between. The DNA for the CDR3 is TGTGCCTGGAGTCCGGCGAGCTACGAGCAGTACTTC. Translated: CAWSPASYEQYF.

This clone was recorded a few times. The genes are TRBV19 and TRBJ1-2; 7 nucleotides agree with TRBD1. Germline CDR1 LNHDA, CDR2 SQIVND (reference sequence). V was clipped by 7 bases and J by 1 base; unmatched bases: 6. The CDR3 contains 14 residues. The CDR3 loop reads CASTPTGNNYGYTF. Here the CDR3 DNA reads TGTGCCAGTACCCCGACAGGGAATAACTATGGCTACACCTTC.

This chain connects TRBV29-1 to TRBJ1-5; D not certain. Germline CDR1 is SQVTM and CDR2 is ANQGSEA. CDR3 length equals 13 residues. V was pared by 4 bases and J by 3 bases, with 10 bases between. CDR3: CSVGSGDNQPQHF. CDR3 DNA sequence: TGCAGCGTTGGATCAGGCGACAATCAGCCCCAGCATTTT.

V usage is TRBV7-6 and J usage is TRBJ2-5, with 7 nucleotides matching TRBD1. This CDR3 contains 13 residues. The germline V gene encodes CDR1 SGHVS and CDR2 FNYEAQ. The trim removed 5 bases at V and 4 bases at J, leaving 4 bases unmatched. CDR3 sequence reads: CASSNGQAETQYF. Here the CDR3 DNA reads TGTGCCAGCAGCAACGGACAGGCAGAGACCCAGTACTTC.

This chain joins TRBV11-2 and TRBJ2-7, with TRBD1 matching over 8 bases. Trimming removed 1 base from V and 7 bases from J; junction bases left unmatched: 3. The CDR3 spans 13 residues. Per germline, CDR1 SGHAT and CDR2 FQNNGV. The CDR3 DNA follows: TGTGCCAGCAGCTTAGGGGACAGGCAAGAGCAGTACTTC. Translating it yields CASSLGDRQEQYF. Full variable domain (rest looked up from reference TRBV11-2 and TRBJ2-7): EAGVAQSPRYKIIEKRQSVAFWCNPISGHATLYWYQQILGQGPKLLIQFQNNGVVDDSQLPKDRFSAERLKGVDSTLKIQPAKLEDSAVYLCASSLGDRQEQYFGPGTRLTVT.

This clone was observed a few times. This chain uses TRBV5-6 with TRBJ2-7; D remains ambiguous. The germline CDR1 and CDR2 sequences are SGHDT and YYEEEE. The V and J ends lost 1 base and 5 bases respectively, with 10 bases between them. The CDR3 loop spans 13 amino acids. The CDR3 DNA follows: TGTGCCAGCAGCTTGTGGAGATTCGACGAGCAGTACTTC. This gives the protein CASSLWRFDEQYF.

This clone was counted once. This rearrangement joins TRBV7-9 to TRBJ2-2; perhaps TRBD1 as D (6 bases). The germline V and J ends were trimmed by 3 bases and 3 bases, with 8 bases remaining between them. This CDR3 comprises 14 residues. CDR1 is SEHNR, CDR2 FQNEAQ, per germline (reference sequence). The CDR3 nucleotides are TGTGCCAGCAGCTTCGGACAGCACACCGGGGAGCTGTTTTTT. This codes for CASSFGQHTGELFF.

The chain recombines TRBV20-1 with TRBJ2-3, with D unresolved. Trimming took off 6 bases at V and 6 bases at J, with 7 bases between the two ends. The germline V gene has CDR1 DFQATT and CDR2 SNEGSKA (reference sequence). The CDR3 has 10 residues. The DNA of the CDR3 is TGCAGTGCCTGGATGGATACGCAGTATTTT. Its translation is CSAWMDTQYF.

V usage is TRBV9 and J usage is TRBJ2-1, with TRBD1 identical over 8 bases. V shed 4 bases, J shed 8 bases, and the junction held 8 bases outside the gene matches. The CDR3 covers 14 residues. The germline V gene encodes CDR1 SGDLS and CDR2 YYNGEE. CDR3 sequence reads: CASSLGGQGYEQFF. The CDR3 region has the DNA TGTGCCAGCAGCCTCGGTGGACAGGGCTATGAGCAGTTCTTC.

Here the CDR3 DNA reads TGTGCCAGCAGCTTACAGGGAGGCACAGATACGCAGTATTTT. Translating it yields CASSLQGGTDTQYF. The gene calls are TRBV7-2 and TRBJ2-3, with D perhaps given as TRBD1 or TRBD2 (5 bases each). Germline CDR1 and CDR2: SGHTA and FQGNSA. V was cut by 2 bases and J by 1 base, with 7 bases left in between. The CDR3 consists of 14 residues.

The gene calls are TRBV7-9 and TRBJ1-2; D call uncertain. The CDR3 extends over 11 amino acids. Looked up from germline, CDR1 is SEHNR and CDR2 is FQNEAQ (reference sequence). Trimming removed 7 bases from V and 6 bases from J, with 9 bases in between. This chain's CDR3 is CASTIWDGYTF. The CDR3 bases are TGTGCCAGCACCATCTGGGATGGCTACACCTTC.

Written as DNA, the CDR3 is TGTGCCAGCAGTGAACCGGGACTACAAGAGACCCAGTACTTC. This gives the protein CASSEPGLQETQYF. The gene calls are TRBV6-1 and TRBJ2-5; TRBD2 matches 7 bases. The CDR3 has 14 amino acids. Germline values: CDR1 MNHNS, CDR2 SASEGT. V shed 2 bases, J shed 2 bases, and the junction held 2 bases outside the gene matches.

The V call is TRBV2, the J call TRBJ2-5, with D possibly matching TRBD1 (5 bases). The CDR3 consists of 13 residues. Germline V gene lookup returns CDR1 SNHLY and CDR2 FYNNEI. V lost 7 bases to trimming and J lost 1 base, with 10 bases between them. Here the CDR3 DNA reads TGTGCCAGCACCCGGACATCCCAAGAGACCCAGTACTTC. Amino acid sequence: CASTRTSQETQYF.

In its sample, this clone was seen a few times. V gene TRBV5-1 combines with J gene TRBJ2-7; D is uncertain. With 4 bases removed from V and 6 bases from J, the gap between germline ends came to 11 bases. Germline V gene data show CDR1 as SGHRS and CDR2 as YFSETQ. This CDR3 spans 12 amino acids. CDR3: CASSEIPGEQYF. CDR3 DNA sequence: TGCGCCAGCAGCGAGATTCCTGGCGAGCAGTACTTC.

The chain joins TRBV4-3 to TRBJ2-7; a possible D gene is TRBD2 (7 bases). The length of the CDR3 is 15 residues. Deletions cut 4 bases from V and 3 bases from J, with 16 bases between. Germline CDR1 is LGHNA and CDR2 is YSLEER. The DNA of the CDR3 is TGCGCCAGCAGCCGAGTAAGGGGGGGAGTCTACGAGCAGTACTTC. This gives the protein CASSRVRGGVYEQYF.

This clone has only a few counts. The CDR3 region has the DNA TGTGCCAGCAGCAAAGGACAGGGCCACTATGGCTACACCTTC. Its translation is CASSKGQGHYGYTF. The chain joins TRBV7-9 to TRBJ1-2; TRBD1 matches 8 bases. The J segment lost 3 bases and the V segment lost 5 bases, leaving 5 bases of the junction unmatched. The V gene's germline CDR1 is SEHNR and CDR2 FQNEAQ (reference sequence). The CDR3 length is 14 residues.

V gene TRBV27 combines with J gene TRBJ1-2, with 10 bases fitting TRBD1. CDR1 is MNHEY and CDR2 is SMNVEV in the germline V gene (reference sequence). V lost 5 bases to trimming and J lost 4 bases; unmatched junction nucleotides: 7. This CDR3 has 15 residues. The CDR3 here is CASSLRQGAGYGYTF. CDR3 nucleotides: TGTGCCAGCAGTCTAAGACAGGGGGCAGGCTATGGCTACACCTTC.

This rearrangement joins TRBV2 to TRBJ2-3; D is possibly TRBD1 or TRBD2 (5 bases each). The V end lost 6 bases, the J end lost 0 bases, and 10 bases lay between the germline ends. The V gene's germline CDR1 is SNHLY and CDR2 FYNNEI. The CDR3 has 14 residues. CDR3 residues: CASSRDHSTDTQYF. The CDR3 coding sequence is TGTGCCAGCAGCCGGGACCACAGCACAGATACGCAGTATTTT. Using reference TRBV2 and TRBJ2-3 for the parts outside the CDR3, the full variable domain is EPEVTQTPSHQVTQMGQEVILRCVPISNHLYFYWYRQILGQKVEFLVSFYNNEISEKSEIFDDQFSVERPDGSNFTLKIRSTKLEDSAMYFCASSRDHSTDTQYFGPGTRLTVL.

This clone occurred a few times. The genes are TRBV5-6 and TRBJ2-4; no clear D gene. There are 15 residues in the CDR3. Per the germline V gene, CDR1 is SGHDT and CDR2 is YYEEEE. V was cut by 0 bases and J by 2 bases, with 9 bases left in between. CDR3 amino acids: CASSLGGSSKNIQYF. CDR3 coding DNA: TGTGCCAGCAGCTTGGGCGGAAGTTCCAAAAACATTCAGTACTTC.

V is TRBV16 and J is TRBJ1-1, with D unresolved. Per the germline V gene, CDR1 is KGHSY and CDR2 is FQNENV. The CDR3 is 12 amino acids. The ends were cut back, 2 bases at V and 1 base at J, with 2 bases in the middle. The CDR3 protein is CASSQQNTEAFF. DNA of the CDR3: TGTGCCAGCAGCCAACAGAACACTGAAGCTTTCTTT.